The present T cell receptor (beta chain) was sequenced within a study of T cells in localized non-small cell lung cancer. Germline V lookup: CDR1 MNHNS, CDR2 SASEGT. The CDR3 contains 17 residues. Trimming pared 0 bases from V and 1 base from J, leaving 13 bases between. Measured with immunoSEQ multiplex PCR; TCRdb has only the in-frame clones, and not every one. In the table there are fewer than 25,000 clones, 92% of which are singletons. The study's findings and limits: Appearance in adjacent lung was seen for a median roughly 50 of the top 100 tumor clones. In uninvolved adjacent lung, T cell clonality reached its highest value, exceeding tumor.

Of note for this clone: Its matching antigen is unknown.

This TCR was recovered from a woman aged 40 to 75 with stage I lung adenocarcinoma. The chain is built from TRBV6-1 and TRBJ2-4; possible D gene TRBD2, 6 bases. The material was peripheral blood, obtained before any cancer treatment. CDR3 coding DNA: TGTGCCAGCAGTGAAGCGCAGTCCAGCGGGGCCAAAAACATTCAGTACTTC. The encoded protein is CASSEAQSSGAKNIQYF.